This T cell receptor (beta chain) was obtained from a study of T cells in Graves' hyperthyroidism and ophthalmopathy. This clonotype was seen ten or more times. Patients were aged 18 to 65, had disease duration under 2 months, and had newly diagnosed hyperthyroidism. RNA transcripts gave rise to amplified TCR beta CDR3 regions. The HTBI primer set served for first-round RT-PCR of the TCR CDR3. A single record per CDR3 protein comes from TCRdb applying MiXCR to the multiplex PCR reads. This sample has about 290,000 distinct CDR3 sequences, with roughly 13% found just once. Deletions cut 3 bases from V and 8 bases from J, with 11 bases between. CDR1 is DFQATT and CDR2 is SNEGSKA in the germline V gene (reference sequence). CDR3 size: 12 residues.

Sequenced material: blood. The source of this sequence is a woman aged 35 to 49 with Graves' hyperthyroidism. The chain is built from TRBV20-1 and TRBJ1-3, with D possibly TRBD1 on 6 matching bases. In DNA, the CDR3 is TGCAGTGCTAGCCCCAGGGGCGACACCATATATTTT. It yields the protein CSASPRGDTIYF.